This entry is about one T cell receptor (beta chain). Added to each PCR by spiking were synthetic TCR analog templates. TCRdb's table, derived via immunoSEQ multiplex PCR, lists solely in-frame clones and lacks some. The sample lists under 40,000 clones, around 87% occurring once. The germline V gene encodes CDR1 SGHRS and CDR2 YFSETQ. The CDR3 totals 14 residues. Trimming removed 5 bases from V and 4 bases from J, with 15 bases in between. The sample originates from a study of PD-L1 blockade in urothelial cancer. Across the study: Blood was analyzed 3 weeks (second dose) and 6 weeks after treatment start.

V and J are TRBV5-1 and TRBJ2-5, with a possible D match to TRBD2 (5 bases). The sample in question was PBMCs, obtained around atezolizumab (anti-PD-L1) treatment. The TCR originated in a man over 45 with urothelial cancer. In DNA, the CDR3 is TGCGCCAGCAGAAGCGGACTTGTGACAGAGACCCAGTACTTC. Translation gives CASRSGLVTETQYF.